This TCR beta chain was obtained from a study of cytomegalovirus exposure and HLA in healthy donors (dated by TCRdb to the late 2010s). Turning to the overall study: An earlier analysis of several hundred of the donors reported more than 250 Gb of sequence data and 117 million unique TCR beta sequences from roughly 200 million T cells. In a later analysis, previously published TCR beta repertoires from about 670 donors were re-analyzed and high-resolution HLA genotyping was added so that TCR occurrence patterns could be studied. In addition to the first cohort of 666 subjects, a separate validation cohort of under 150 different subjects was used. The study profiled the T cell repertoires of more than 500 subjects by immunosequencing and related them to cytomegalovirus serostatus. Rather than using new phenotypic data, the later analysis identified candidate immune exposures from TCR beta sequences and from how often those sequences occurred across donors. Among some 400 genotyped donors of the cohort, an average of approximately 240,000 unique TCR beta nucleotide sequences was sequenced per donor, of which about 18% were non-productive. A handful of DR-DQ haplotypes were handled as single units for association and clustering because linkage in the cohort was strong. To predict cytomegalovirus infection status, the study brought together high-throughput TCR immunosequencing, statistical association of individual TCRs with disease status, and machine learning. Donor age, sex, ethnicity and CMV serostatus were compiled together with the repertoire data. Every discovery cohort repertoire had been produced on one sequencing platform. An early release that covered approximately 600 HLA-typed donors contained approximately 300 gigabases of sequencing data and tens of millions of unique TCR sequences. The number of typed donors differed by locus: about 620-640 for A, B, C, DRB1 and DQB1; 522 for DQA1; about 600 for DPA1; and about 470 for DPB1. HLA typing included class I and class II loci at four-digit resolution. The genetic ancestry cluster associated with self-reported Caucasian donors included approximately 85% of the approximately 400 genotyped donors. An earlier analysis of approximately 630 of the donors applied high-throughput TCR beta sequencing to assess whether each TCR beta V gene segment acted as functional or pseudogenic. Genome-wide SNP genotypes for about 65% of the 666 donors were used in a later genetic analysis, which treated that subset as a discovery cohort. The aim of the study was to test whether cataloging public T cell receptors could identify signatures of past pathogen exposure. Summary of the overall study and its limitations: HLA typing was unavailable for some donors at each locus, so association tests used only the typed subset. When HLA alleles, especially DR and DQ, strongly co-occurred, attributing TCR associations to individual alleles was difficult. A group of highly shared sequence variants was considered likely to be a technical artifact of the sequencing pipeline. Correlated functional status among segregating V segments might reflect linkage disequilibrium, but an unknown experimental factor could not be ruled out. In an earlier analysis of under 600 of the donors, most TCR beta V segments were observed in productive rearrangements about 90% or about 30% of the time, broadly matching IMGT annotations. The study listed 170 or so TCR beta chains as associated with cytomegalovirus. In vitro tests confirmed that three of the cytomegalovirus-associated TCR beta chains recognize cytomegalovirus antigens. Specific HLA alleles were associated with more than 15,000 TCR beta sequences at a false discovery rate of 0.05 in a later analysis. A later analysis found that HLA-associated TCR beta chains were more clonally expanded and had lower generation probabilities than equally common non-associated chains. A further reported finding was that TCR beta sequences accurately predicted the HLA-A and HLA-B alleles for most subjects in the first cohort. It was suggested by the authors that the approach could potentially be generalized to other disease states and immunological phenotypes. Several of the top co-occurrence clusters appeared to be linked to parvovirus B19, influenza, CMV and Epstein-Barr virus, according to a later analysis. The 87-base-pair reads could not distinguish some IMGT-functional V segments, including TRBV6-2 and TRBV6-3, so those segments were excluded. According to a later genetic analysis, donors in an Asian-associated ancestry cluster had fewer N-insertions in productive TCRs than the approximately 700-donor mean. The earlier analysis of 587 of the donors excluded approximately 17 rarely observed V segments, including chromosome 9 orphons, because counts were too low. Roughly uniform sequencing depth across donors was assumed in presence/absence analyses, although this assumption may not hold. While some public TCRs were present in many individuals, most TCR sequences turned up only very rarely across donors. An association between a missense DCLRE1C variant and V-gene and J-gene trimming of TCR beta chains was found in a later genetic analysis and replicated in an independent cohort. Most CMV-associated TCR beta chains appeared to be HLA-restricted in a later analysis, and the HLA associations seemed to be driven largely by CMV exposure. In a later analysis, the rate of TCR association differed among HLA loci, with DRB1 alleles having the most associated TCRs and HLA-C alleles having the fewest. The classifier was reported to diagnose cytomegalovirus status with high specificity and sensitivity in both the original and validation cohorts. The cohort was sequenced for TCR beta chains only, and without alpha or paired-chain data the features that could be detected were limited. The only immune exposure information available for the cohort was CMV serostatus.

In total, around 600 healthy bone marrow donors made up the cohort. All cohort members were sampled while nominally healthy, although unrecorded immune exposures were likely present. The donor tested CMV seronegative, placing the donor among the roughly 350 seronegative members of the cohort. Every donor gave a peripheral blood sample, and the peripheral blood mononuclear cells from that sample were used for TCR beta sequencing. The Qiagen DNeasy Blood Extraction Kit was used to extract genomic DNA from the blood cell samples. CDR1 and CDR2, per the germline V gene, are LGHNT and FRNRAP. V is cut by 5 bases and J by 6 bases, and the space between the germline ends is 10 bases. CDR3 length: 13 amino acids, cysteine to phenylalanine. Only CDR3 DNA is held: 39 bases, read in frame from base 1. With respect to this clone: It lacks a known antigen. Base-call qualities are not available, and no considerably larger clone is one nucleotide away.

The library came from the immunoSEQ multiplex PCR assay. The multiplex PCR relied on a mix of 60 forward primers for TCR Vbeta segments and 13 reverse primers for TCR Jbeta segments. Amplification of the CDR3 region of rearranged TCR beta genes was performed with a multiplex PCR assay on genomic DNA. Amplified TCR beta libraries were sequenced as 87-base-pair reads on the Illumina HiSeq System. Per the source publication's procedure: Across the 600 to 700 repertoires, a later analysis counted tens of millions of unique TCR beta chains, about 10 million of which were shared by at least two donors. A nearest-neighbor algorithm error-corrected the raw reads and collapsed the reads into unique sequences, merging closely related sequences to remove PCR and sequencing errors. V, D and J gene segments were assigned by aligning CDR3 sequences to IMGT reference sequences. For a sequence to be retained, a match of at least six nucleotides was required to both a V gene segment and a J gene segment. A rearrangement was called productive if the CDR3 had no stop codons and remained in frame with V and J, and every other rearrangement was called non-productive. CDR3 was defined according to IMGT convention as the region running from the second conserved V-encoded cysteine to the conserved J-encoded phenylalanine. Sequences without an unambiguous match to a single V gene segment were excluded from the earlier analysis of about 600 of the donors. In an earlier analysis of approximately 560 of the donors, a V segment was called functional when productive rearrangements were above 56.7%, and segregating when the standard deviation between donors exceeded 5%. A statistical classification framework was built for diagnosing cytomegalovirus status from the catalog of TCR beta chain sequences. In a later analysis, TCR nucleotide sequences were compared against IMGT/GENE-DB human TR gene sequences so that V and J genes could be assigned. Using the TCRdist pipeline, a later analysis assigned CDR3 sequences along with most-parsimonious VDJ recombination scenarios. In a later analysis, every TCR beta chain was defined by the combination of its CDR3 amino acid sequence and its V-gene family, and reads without a unique V-gene family were dropped. In a later analysis, 550 to 650 highly shared, low-generation-probability nucleotide sequences were removed to address suspected cross-contamination and a sequencing artifact. A later analysis calculated a clonal expansion index for each public chain from normalized within-repertoire ranks of inferred template counts. Generation probabilities in a later analysis came from a VDJ recombination model fitted to out-of-frame rearrangements, and those results were checked against IGoR. In a later analysis, TCR-TCR, TCR-HLA and TCR-CMV co-occurrence was scored with hypergeometric tests, and a repertoire-size bias correction was applied to TCR pairs. A later analysis estimated false discovery rates by permuting HLA or CMV assignments 20 times. In a later analysis, co-occurring TCRs were grouped with DBSCAN, and TCRdist sequence similarity was added when clustering was performed within HLA-allele-positive subsets. For co-occurrence clustering, repertoires with fewer than 30,000 or more than 120,000 public chains were excluded, along with four to six repertoires with anomalous nucleotide sharing. TCRdb re-hosts the immuneACCESS table, in-frame sequences only. Its copies lack some clones; in the studies checked, an unresolved V gene accounts for under half of them, and the cause for the rest is not known. The V and J calls and clone size are taken from that table; D and trimming were inferred from the DNA. This sample is represented by 150,000 or so clones; more than 80% of them were singletons. The ten top clones hold 0.7% to 0.95% of the sample.

The chain uses TRBV12-5 and TRBJ2-2, and possibly TRBD1, on 5 matching bases. This receptor was taken from a woman aged 18-29 years in good health and CMV-seronegative. Sequencing was performed on PBMCs. The CDR3: CASGATGAGELFF. The DNA is TGTGCTAGTGGTGCCACAGGAGCCGGGGAGCTGTTTTTT. Supplemented by the reference TRBV12-5 and TRBJ2-2 proteins around the CDR3, the complete variable domain is DARVTQTPRHKVTEMGQEVTMRCQPILGHNTVFWYRQTMMQGLELLAYFRNRAPLDDSGMPKDRFSAEMPDATLATLKIQPSEPRDSAVYFCASGATGAGELFFGEGSRLTVL.